Each of the 11 T cell receptor beta chains below was sequenced from the same sample in a study of T-cell reconstitution after alpha-beta-depleted transplantation in children. The authors prepared the TCRbeta library with unique molecular identifiers. TCRdb passed the PCR reads through MiXCR, listing each CDR3 protein once. The sample shows hundreds of thousands of distinct CDR3 sequences, roughly 15% of them seen only once. The sequencing here drew on PBMCs from the stem cell graft donor, taken from the stem cell graft. These receptors all stem from a human donor who donated a stem cell graft to a child with acute myeloid leukemia.

In its sample, this clonotype was seen many times. The chain is built from TRBV20-1 and TRBJ2-7; 10 nucleotides line up with TRBD2. J gave up 3 bases and V 1 base, and 6 bases lay outside the gene matches. Germline lookup yields CDR1 DFQATT and CDR2 SNEGSKA (reference sequence). The CDR3 sequence is 15 residues long. The CDR3 DNA is TGCAGTGCTAGAGGAACCACTAGCGGGGTCTACGAGCAGTACTTC. Its translation is CSARGTTSGVYEQYF.

The chain recombines TRBV6-1 with TRBJ2-1; D unclear. From germline, CDR1 is MNHNS and CDR2 SASEGT. V lost 5 bases and J lost 5, with 13 bases in between. CDR3 size: 14 residues. The CDR3 loop reads CASSIGARNNEQFF. The CDR3 region has the DNA TGTGCCAGCAGTATCGGAGCGAGAAACAATGAGCAGTTCTTC.

This clonotype was counted between two and nine times. This chain joins TRBV7-9 and TRBJ2-5; TRBD2 agrees at 9 bases. Germline V gene sequence: CDR1 SEHNR, CDR2 FQNEAQ (reference sequence). This CDR3 is 15 amino acids long. V lost 5 bases to trimming and J lost 5 bases; unmatched junction nucleotides: 9. The DNA for the CDR3 is TGTGCCAGCAGCCTTAGCGGGGGCTACGAGGAGACCCAGTACTTC. Its protein is CASSLSGGYEETQYF.

The CDR3 reads CASSYPYRVGETQYF. CDR3 nucleotide sequence: TGTGCCAGCAGTTACCCGTACAGGGTAGGAGAGACCCAGTACTTC. The rearrangement links TRBV6-5 to TRBJ2-5, with a tentative D call TRBD1 (6 bases). V shed 2 bases and J shed 4 bases, with 14 bases lying between them. Germline assignment: CDR1 MNHEY and CDR2 SVGAGI. The CDR3 has 15 residues.

The chain joins TRBV7-2 to TRBJ1-1, with D possibly matching TRBD1 (5 bases). The V and J ends lost 5 bases and 10 bases respectively, with 17 bases between them. The CDR3 loop spans 13 amino acids. Germline V gives CDR1 SGHTA, CDR2 FQGNSA. Here the CDR3 reads CASSPGDSLSAFF. The CDR3 bases are TGTGCCAGCAGCCCGGGGGACTCCCTTTCAGCTTTCTTT. Based on the CDR3 plus reference TRBV7-2 and TRBJ1-1, the full variable domain is GAGVSQSPSNKVTEKGKDVELRCDPISGHTALYWYRQSLGQGLEFLIYFQGNSAPDKSGLPSDRFSAERTGGSVSTLTIQRTQQEDSAVYLCASSPGDSLSAFFGQGTRLTVV.

The genes are TRBV12-3 or TRBV12-4 and TRBJ1-3; no reliable D call. The CDR3 has 13 residues. V was trimmed by 7 bases and J by 0 bases, leaving 7 bases between them. The CDR3 sequence: CASTRFSGNTIYF. The DNA of the CDR3 is TGTGCCAGCACTAGGTTCTCTGGAAACACCATATATTTT.

The DNA for the CDR3 is TGCGCCAGCAGCCAAGGCGGACTAGGGACAGATACGCAGTATTTT. Its translation: CASSQGGLGTDTQYF. The V and J genes are TRBV4-1 and TRBJ2-3; 7 bases line up with TRBD2. Germline V CDR1 and CDR2: MGHRA, YSYEKL. This CDR3 region has 15 residues. V lost 1 base and J lost 3; bases outside the gene matches: 4.

This clonotype turned up a few times. The V and J genes are TRBV13 and TRBJ2-7; unclear D gene. CDR3 length: 14 residues. Germline V lookup: CDR1 PRHDT, CDR2 FYEKMQ (reference sequence). V dropped 2 bases and J dropped 4 bases, with 12 bases sitting between them. CDR3 sequence (DNA): TGTGCCAGCAGCTTATGGTCCGACGGGTACGAGCAGTACTTC. This translates into CASSLWSDGYEQYF.

The chain couples TRBV7-9 to TRBJ2-2; 8 bases agree with TRBD1. V trimming: 11 bases; J trimming: 4 bases; junction bases outside the gene matches: 15. The germline gives CDR1 SEHNR, CDR2 FQNEAQ (reference sequence). This CDR3 spans 16 amino acids. Written as DNA, the CDR3 is TGTGCCCTTTCAGGACCGGGACAGGTATCCACCGGGGAGCTGTTTTTT. It encodes CALSGPGQVSTGELFF.

The chain employs TRBV7-9 and TRBJ1-2, with 7 bases matching TRBD1. The CDR3 loop spans 17 amino acids. The ends lost 0 bases at V and 4 bases at J; junction bases unmatched: 11. Germline V CDR1 and CDR2: SEHNR, FQNEAQ (reference sequence). The CDR3 loop is CASSLAGGGLASYGYTF. DNA of the CDR3: TGTGCCAGCAGCTTAGCGGGAGGGGGCCTCGCCTCCTATGGCTACACCTTC.

This clonotype showed up many times. The gene calls are TRBV15 and TRBJ2-3, with D uncertain. This CDR3 has 18 amino acids. CDR1 LNHNV and CDR2 YYDKDF come from the germline V gene (reference sequence). Trimming removed 0 bases at V and 3 bases at J, with 19 bases between. CDR3 in DNA: TGTGCCACCAGCAGAGATTACAGCCTTAGTGAAGGGACAGATACGCAGTATTTT. Translating it yields CATSRDYSLSEGTDTQYF.